The 9 T cell receptor beta chains reported below all come from one sample, sequenced in a study of control samples from healthy donors and cancer patients. Clones were read by immunoSEQ multiplex PCR, and TCRdb kept only the in-frame ones, dropping some. The repertoire includes 170,000 or so clones, about 94% of them detected once, and 8.5% sits in the top ten. Source material: blood. The receptors derive from a woman between 35 and 50 years old in good health.

The chain links TRBV6-5 to TRBJ2-2; the D gene is possibly TRBD2 (6 bases). CDR1 is MNHEY and CDR2 is SVGAGI in the germline V gene. Trimming stripped 0 bases from V and 4 bases from J, with 9 bases between. This CDR3 is 15 amino acids long. CDR3 nucleotides: TGTGCCAGCAGTTACTCGACTAGGGGCACCGGGGAGCTGTTTTTT. Translated: CASSYSTRGTGELFF.

This clone was counted once. For the CDR3, the DNA is TGCGCCAGCGGGGCGGGACAAGCTCGAACCTACGAGCAGTACTTC. It translates to CASGAGQARTYEQYF. The rearrangement uses TRBV5-1 and TRBJ2-7; D may be TRBD1 or TRBD2 (6 bases each). This CDR3 has 15 residues. Trimming pared 7 bases from V and 2 bases from J, leaving 19 bases between. Germline CDR1 SGHRS, CDR2 YFSETQ. Looking up the rest from reference TRBV5-1 and TRBJ2-7 gives the full variable domain: KAGVTQTPRYLIKTRGQQVTLSCSPISGHRSVSWYQQTPGQGLQFLFEYFSETQRNKGNFPGRFSGRQFSNSRSEMNVSTLELGDSALYLCASGAGQARTYEQYFGPGTRLTVT.

V is TRBV7-2 and J is TRBJ1-6, with TRBD1 identical over 7 bases. The CDR3 covers 16 residues. CDR1 is SGHTA and CDR2 is FQGNSA in the germline V gene. The J segment lost 3 bases and the V segment lost 5 bases, leaving 7 bases of the junction unmatched. CDR3 in amino acids: CASSPPRQGYNSPLHF. DNA of the CDR3: TGTGCCAGCAGCCCCCCCCGACAGGGCTATAATTCACCCCTCCACTTT.

The chain links TRBV4-3 to TRBJ1-3, with no clear D. The CDR3 extends over 13 amino acids. CDR1 is LGHNA and CDR2 is YSLEER in the germline V gene. V was clipped by 0 bases and J by 4 bases, with 4 bases between them. The DNA for the CDR3 is TGCGCCAGCAGCCAAGATAAGGGAAACACCATATATTTT. Translated: CASSQDKGNTIYF.

The count of this clone is one. V and J are TRBV11-2 and TRBJ2-3; possible D gene TRBD2, 6 bases. The V gene's germline CDR1 is SGHAT and CDR2 FQNNGV. Trimming cost V 6 bases and J 0 bases, with 13 bases left between them. This CDR3 has 15 amino acids. For the CDR3, the DNA is TGTGCCAGCAGTAGGGAGGCGGGAAGCACAGATACGCAGTATTTT. This gives the protein CASSREAGSTDTQYF.

This clone has only one observation. The rearrangement joins TRBV19 to TRBJ2-1, with TRBD2 matching 7 bases. The CDR3 runs to 16 residues. J gave up 0 bases and V 5 bases, and 7 bases lay outside the gene matches. Germline V gene lookup returns CDR1 LNHDA and CDR2 SQIVND (reference sequence). This chain's CDR3 is CASSVTGTTSYNEQFF. The CDR3 DNA follows: TGTGCCAGTAGTGTTACCGGGACTACCTCCTACAATGAGCAGTTCTTC.

The chain links TRBV15 to TRBJ2-7, with TRBD2 identical over 8 bases. Germline V gene data show CDR1 as LNHNV and CDR2 as YYDKDF (reference sequence). The CDR3 is made up of 13 amino acids. The ends lost 8 bases at V and 7 bases at J; junction bases unmatched: 10. The CDR3: CATGSGGGGEQYF. The CDR3 coding sequence is TGTGCCACCGGGAGCGGGGGAGGAGGGGAGCAGTACTTC.

The chain couples TRBV20-1 to TRBJ2-5; the D gene is possibly TRBD2 (5 bases). Trimming removed 4 bases at V and 3 bases at J, with 15 bases between. This CDR3 comprises 14 residues. CDR1 and CDR2 (germline): DFQATT, SNEGSKA (reference sequence). The CDR3 DNA follows: TGCAGTGCTATTGACCCTCGGGGAAAAGAGACCCAGTACTTC. Its translation: CSAIDPRGKETQYF.

The chain links TRBV6-6 to TRBJ1-3, with TRBD1 identical over 9 bases. The length of the CDR3 is 16 residues. V shed 4 bases and J 4 bases; nucleotides not matched to a gene: 8. Germline V gene lookup returns CDR1 MNHNY and CDR2 SVGAGI (reference sequence). The CDR3 coding sequence is TGTGCCAGCAGTTCAACAGGGGGCGCGGGCGGAAACACCATATATTTT. Protein: CASSSTGGAGGNTIYF.